This T cell receptor (beta chain) comes out of a study of cytomegalovirus exposure and HLA in healthy donors. Overall study context: As released early, the data held 70 million to 95 million unique TCRs from HLA-typed donors.

With 6 bases removed from V and 3 bases from J, the gap between germline ends came to 9 bases. The germline CDR1 and CDR2 sequences are LGHNT and FRNRAP. This CDR3 is built from 12 residues. Use of 60 Vbeta and 13 Jbeta primers characterized the PCR. Data came from immunoSEQ multiplex PCR; TCRdb stores just in-frame clones and leaves some out. The sample contains roughly 190,000 clones, approximately 85% of which appear only once. Study findings and constraints: Most TCR beta V segments were productive about 90% or about 30% of the time in an earlier analysis. V- and J-gene trimming of TCR beta was linked (in a later analysis) to a missense DCLRE1C variant. Later analysis showed most CMV-associated TCR beta chains appearing HLA-restricted.

This clone came up a few times. Its antigen is currently unknown. The clonotype comes from a woman younger than 30 in good health and CMV-seronegative. The sample taken for sequencing was PBMCs. The chain carries TRBV12-5 and TRBJ2-7; the D gene is possibly TRBD2 (5 bases). DNA for the CDR3: TGTGCTAGTGGACCGGACTTCTACGAGCAGTACTTC. This translates into CASGPDFYEQYF.